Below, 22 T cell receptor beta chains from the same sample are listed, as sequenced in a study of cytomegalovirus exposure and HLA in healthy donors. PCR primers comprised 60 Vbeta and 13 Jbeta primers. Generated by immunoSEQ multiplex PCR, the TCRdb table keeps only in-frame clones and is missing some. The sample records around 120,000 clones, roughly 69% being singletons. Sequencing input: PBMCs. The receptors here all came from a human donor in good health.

The chain's CDR3 is CASSPPGTSDTDTQYF. DNA of the CDR3: TGTGCCAGCTCACCACCCGGGACTAGCGACACAGATACGCAGTATTTT. The rearrangement joins TRBV18 to TRBJ2-3; 10 bases fit TRBD2. With V trimmed by 0 bases and J by 2 bases, 2 bases remained unmatched. Germline values: CDR1 KGHSH, CDR2 LQKENI. CDR3 length: 16 residues.

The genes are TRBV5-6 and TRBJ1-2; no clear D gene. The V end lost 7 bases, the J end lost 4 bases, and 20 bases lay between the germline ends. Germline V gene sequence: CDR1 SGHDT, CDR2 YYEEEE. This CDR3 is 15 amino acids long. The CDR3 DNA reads TGTGCCAGCTCAGCTACTCCCGCGGGGATCTATGGCTACACCTTC. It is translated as CASSATPAGIYGYTF.

CDR3 protein: CASSAGTGGGETQYF. The DNA for the CDR3 is TGTGCCAGCAGCGCCGGGACAGGGGGCGGGGAGACCCAGTACTTC. The chain has TRBV9 and TRBJ2-5; 12 nucleotides agree with TRBD1. Germline loops: CDR1 SGDLS, CDR2 YYNGEE. CDR3 size: 15 residues. The V and J ends lost 3 bases and 5 bases, in that order; junction bases with no gene match: 5.

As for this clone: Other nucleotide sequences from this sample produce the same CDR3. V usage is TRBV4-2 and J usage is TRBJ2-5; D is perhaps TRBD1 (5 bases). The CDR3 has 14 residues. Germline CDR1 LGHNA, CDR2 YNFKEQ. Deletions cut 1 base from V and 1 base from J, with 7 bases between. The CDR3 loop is CASSQGGPQETQYF. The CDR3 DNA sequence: TGTGCCAGCAGCCAAGGGGGCCCCCAAGAGACCCAGTACTTC.

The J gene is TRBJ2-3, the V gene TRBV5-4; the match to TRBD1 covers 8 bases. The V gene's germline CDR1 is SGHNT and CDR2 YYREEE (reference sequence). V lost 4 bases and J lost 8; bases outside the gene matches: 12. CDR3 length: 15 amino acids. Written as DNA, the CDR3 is TGTGCCAGCAGCGACCGGGACAGGCTTCCAGGTACGCAGTATTTT. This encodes CASSDRDRLPGTQYF.

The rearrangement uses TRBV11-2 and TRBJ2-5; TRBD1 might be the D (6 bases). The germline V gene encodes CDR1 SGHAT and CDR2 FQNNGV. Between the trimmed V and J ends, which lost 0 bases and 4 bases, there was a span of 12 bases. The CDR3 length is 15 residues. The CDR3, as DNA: TGTGCCAGCAGCTTAGAGGGGGCAGAGGCAGAGACCCAGTACTTC. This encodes CASSLEGAEAETQYF.

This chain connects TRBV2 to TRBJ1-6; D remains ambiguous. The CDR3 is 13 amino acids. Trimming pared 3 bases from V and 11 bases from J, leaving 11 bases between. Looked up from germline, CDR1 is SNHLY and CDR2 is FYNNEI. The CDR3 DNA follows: TGTGCCAGCAGTGAGGACTCTTGGACACCCCTCCACTTT. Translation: CASSEDSWTPLHF.

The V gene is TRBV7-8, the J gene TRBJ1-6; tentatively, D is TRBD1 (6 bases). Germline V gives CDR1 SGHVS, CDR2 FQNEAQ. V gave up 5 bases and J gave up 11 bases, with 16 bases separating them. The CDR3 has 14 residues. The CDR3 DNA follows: TGTGCCAGCAGCAGCCGGGACAATGGTCCACCCCTCCACTTT. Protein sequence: CASSSRDNGPPLHF. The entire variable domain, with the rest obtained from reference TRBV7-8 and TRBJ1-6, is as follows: GAGVSQSPRYKVAKRGQDVALRCDPISGHVSLFWYQQALGQGPEFLTYFQNEAQLDKSGLPSDRFFAERPEGSVSTLKIQRTQQEDSAVYLCASSSRDNGPPLHFGNGTRLTVT.

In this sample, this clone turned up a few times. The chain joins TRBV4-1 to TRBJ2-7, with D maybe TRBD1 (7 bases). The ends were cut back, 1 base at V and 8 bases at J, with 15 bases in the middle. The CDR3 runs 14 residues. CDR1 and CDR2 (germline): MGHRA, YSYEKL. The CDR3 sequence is CASSQGVAGGKQYF. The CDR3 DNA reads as TGCGCCAGCAGCCAAGGGGTTGCAGGGGGGAAGCAGTACTTC.

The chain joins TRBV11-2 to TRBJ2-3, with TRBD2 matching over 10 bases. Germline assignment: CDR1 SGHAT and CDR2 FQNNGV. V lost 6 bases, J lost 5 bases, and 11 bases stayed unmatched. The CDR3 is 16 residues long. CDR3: CASSRTSGGAGDTQYF. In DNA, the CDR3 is TGTGCCAGCAGTAGGACAAGCGGGGGGGCGGGAGATACGCAGTATTTT.

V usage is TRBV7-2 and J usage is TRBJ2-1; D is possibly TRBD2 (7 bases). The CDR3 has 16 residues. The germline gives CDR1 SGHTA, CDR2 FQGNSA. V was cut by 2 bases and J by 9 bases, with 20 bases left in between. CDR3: CASSLISRGARGEQFF. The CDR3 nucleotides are TGTGCCAGCAGCTTAATTAGTCGGGGGGCTAGGGGTGAGCAGTTCTTC.

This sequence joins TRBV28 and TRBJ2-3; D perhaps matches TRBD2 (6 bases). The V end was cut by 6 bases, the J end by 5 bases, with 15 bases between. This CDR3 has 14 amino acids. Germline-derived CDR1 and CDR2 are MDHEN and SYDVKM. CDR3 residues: CASRWGGAGDTQYF. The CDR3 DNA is TGTGCCAGCAGATGGGGAGGAGCGGGAGATACGCAGTATTTT.

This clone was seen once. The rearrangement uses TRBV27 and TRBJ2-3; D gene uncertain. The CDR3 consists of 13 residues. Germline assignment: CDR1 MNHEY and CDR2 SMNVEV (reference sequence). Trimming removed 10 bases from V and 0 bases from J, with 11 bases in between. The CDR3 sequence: CATTTGSTDTQYF. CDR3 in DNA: TGTGCCACCACGACTGGCAGCACAGATACGCAGTATTTT.

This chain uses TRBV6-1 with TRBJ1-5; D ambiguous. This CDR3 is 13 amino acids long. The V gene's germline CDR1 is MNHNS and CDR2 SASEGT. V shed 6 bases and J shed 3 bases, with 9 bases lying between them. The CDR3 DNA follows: TGTGCCAGCAGGCAGGTGTTCAATCAGCCCCAGCATTTT. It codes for CASRQVFNQPQHF.

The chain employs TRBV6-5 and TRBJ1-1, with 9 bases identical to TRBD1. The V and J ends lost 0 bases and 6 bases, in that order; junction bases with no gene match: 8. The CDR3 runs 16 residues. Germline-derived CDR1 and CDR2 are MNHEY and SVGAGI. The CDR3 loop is CASSYSAGQGLAEAFF. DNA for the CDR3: TGTGCCAGCAGTTACTCCGCGGGACAGGGCTTGGCTGAAGCTTTCTTT.

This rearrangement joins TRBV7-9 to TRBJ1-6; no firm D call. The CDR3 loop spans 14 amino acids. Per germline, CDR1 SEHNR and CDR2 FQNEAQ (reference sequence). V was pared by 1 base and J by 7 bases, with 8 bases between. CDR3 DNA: TGTGCCAGCAGCTTAGAGATGGGCAATTCACCCCTCCACTTT. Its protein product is CASSLEMGNSPLHF.

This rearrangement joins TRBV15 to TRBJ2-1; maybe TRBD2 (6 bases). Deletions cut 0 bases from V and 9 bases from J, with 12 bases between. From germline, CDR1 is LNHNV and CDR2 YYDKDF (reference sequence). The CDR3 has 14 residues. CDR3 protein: CATSRDKFGGEQFF. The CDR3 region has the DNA TGTGCCACCAGCAGAGATAAATTCGGGGGTGAGCAGTTCTTC.

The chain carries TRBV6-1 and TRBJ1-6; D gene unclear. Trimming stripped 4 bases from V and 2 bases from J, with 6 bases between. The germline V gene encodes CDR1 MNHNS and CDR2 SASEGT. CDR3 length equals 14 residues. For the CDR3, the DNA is TGTGCCAGCAGTGCCGGTCCCTATAATTCACCCCTCCACTTT. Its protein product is CASSAGPYNSPLHF.

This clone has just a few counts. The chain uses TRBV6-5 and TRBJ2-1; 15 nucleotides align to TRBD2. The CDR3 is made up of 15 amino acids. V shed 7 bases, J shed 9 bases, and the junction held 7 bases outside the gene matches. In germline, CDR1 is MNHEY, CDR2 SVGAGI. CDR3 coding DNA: TGTGCCAGCAACGAGGGGGGACTAGCGGGAGGTGAGCAGTTCTTC. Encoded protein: CASNEGGLAGGEQFF.

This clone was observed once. The CDR3 spells CASSLLGQGGDQPQHF. DNA of the CDR3: TGTGCCAGCAGTTTATTGGGACAGGGAGGGGATCAGCCCCAGCATTTT. The rearrangement links TRBV28 to TRBJ1-5; 9 positions match TRBD1. Germline trimming cut 1 base from V and 5 bases from J; bases unmatched to any gene: 6. This CDR3 region has 16 residues. CDR1 and CDR2 (germline): MDHEN, SYDVKM.

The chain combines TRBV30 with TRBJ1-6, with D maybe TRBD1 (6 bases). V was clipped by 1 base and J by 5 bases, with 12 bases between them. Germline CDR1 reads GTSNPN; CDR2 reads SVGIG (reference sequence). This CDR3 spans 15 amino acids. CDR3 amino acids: CAWSAGTFNNSPLHF. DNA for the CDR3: TGTGCCTGGAGTGCCGGGACATTCAATAATTCACCCCTCCACTTT.

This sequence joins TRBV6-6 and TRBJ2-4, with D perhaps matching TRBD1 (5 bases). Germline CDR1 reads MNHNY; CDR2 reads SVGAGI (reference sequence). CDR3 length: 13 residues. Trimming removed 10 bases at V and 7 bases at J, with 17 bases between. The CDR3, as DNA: TGTGCCACCAAACAGGTCCTGCGGAACATTCAGTACTTC. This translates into CATKQVLRNIQYF.